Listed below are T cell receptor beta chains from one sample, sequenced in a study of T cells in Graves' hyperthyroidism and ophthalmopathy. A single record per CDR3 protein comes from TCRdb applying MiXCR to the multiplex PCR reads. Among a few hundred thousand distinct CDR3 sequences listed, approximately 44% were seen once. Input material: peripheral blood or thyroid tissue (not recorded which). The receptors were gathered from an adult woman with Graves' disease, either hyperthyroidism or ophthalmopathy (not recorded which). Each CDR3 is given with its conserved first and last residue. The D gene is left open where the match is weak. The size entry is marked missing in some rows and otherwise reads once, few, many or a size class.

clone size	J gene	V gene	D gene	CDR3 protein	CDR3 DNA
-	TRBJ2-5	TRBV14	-	CASSQSGPSRGETQYF	TGTGCCAGCAGCCAATCCGGACCGTCACGGGGGGAGACCCAGTACTTC
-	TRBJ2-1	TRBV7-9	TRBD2	CASIDTGLAAYNEQFF	TGTGCCAGCATCGATACGGGACTAGCGGCCTACAATGAGCAGTTCTTC
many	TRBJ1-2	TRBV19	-	CASSIGTPFYGYTF	TGTGCCAGTAGTATAGGTACACCGTTCTATGGCTACACCTTC
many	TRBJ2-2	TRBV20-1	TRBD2	CSSGRNTGELFF	TGCAGTAGCGGGAGGAACACCGGGGAGCTGTTTTTT
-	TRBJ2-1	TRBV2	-	CASTQEQFF	TGTGCCAGCACCCAGGAGCAGTTCTTC
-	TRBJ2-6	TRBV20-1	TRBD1	CSARTGINVLTF	TGCAGTGCTAGGACAGGGATCAACGTCCTGACTTTC
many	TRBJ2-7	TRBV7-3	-	CASSSGATYEQYF	TGTGCCAGCAGTTCAGGGGCTACCTACGAGCAGTACTTC
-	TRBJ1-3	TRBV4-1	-	CASSRETILFGNTIYF	TGCGCCAGCAGCCGAGAGACAATACTCTTTGGAAACACCATATATTTT
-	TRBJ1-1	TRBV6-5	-	CASSARANTEAFF	TGTGCCAGCAGTGCCAGGGCCAACACTGAAGCTTTCTTT
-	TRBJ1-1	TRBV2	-	CASSYDMGEAFF	TGTGCCAGCAGCTACGACATGGGTGAAGCTTTCTTT
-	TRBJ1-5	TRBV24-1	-	CATSDLTANQPQHF	TGTGCCACCAGTGACCTGACAGCCAATCAGCCCCAGCATTTT
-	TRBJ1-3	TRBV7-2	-	CASSFSGKQALSGNTIYF	TGTGCCAGCAGCTTTTCGGGGAAACAGGCACTCTCTGGAAACACCATATATTTT
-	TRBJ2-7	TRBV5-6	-	CASSLAGGRSYEQYF	TGTGCCAGCAGCTTGGCCGGGGGCCGGTCCTACGAGCAGTACTTC
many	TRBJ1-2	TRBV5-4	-	CASRSQGTSYTF	TGTGCCAGCAGATCACAGGGTACGAGCTACACCTTC
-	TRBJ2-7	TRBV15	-	CATSRPVRAGMTYEQYF	TGTGCCACCAGCAGACCAGTTAGGGCAGGGATGACCTACGAGCAGTACTTC
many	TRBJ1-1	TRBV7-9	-	CASSPRATGPEAFF	TGTGCCAGCAGCCCCCGGGCCACGGGGCCTGAAGCTTTCTTT
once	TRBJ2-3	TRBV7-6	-	CASSIRVSSTDTQYF	TGTGCCAGCAGCATCCGGGTCTCTAGCACAGATACGCAGTATTTT
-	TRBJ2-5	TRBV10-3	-	CAISEYVGQETQYF	TGTGCCATCAGTGAGTACGTCGGACAAGAGACCCAGTACTTC
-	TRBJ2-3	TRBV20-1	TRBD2	CSAGRDSTDTQYF	TGCAGTGCTGGGAGGGACAGCACAGATACGCAGTATTTT
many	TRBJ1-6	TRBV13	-	CASRAVDRSPLHF	TGTGCCAGCAGGGCCGTTGATAGATCACCCCTCCACTTT
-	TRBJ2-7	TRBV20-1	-	CSAREIGSYEQYF	TGCAGTGCCAGAGAGATTGGGAGCTACGAGCAGTACTTC
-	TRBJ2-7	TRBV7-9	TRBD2	CASSFESPGLAGAEQYF	TGTGCCAGCAGCTTCGAAAGCCCGGGACTAGCGGGAGCCGAGCAGTACTTC
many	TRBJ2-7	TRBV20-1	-	CSARFGGVVHEQYF	TGCAGTGCTAGATTCGGAGGGGTCGTCCACGAGCAGTACTTC
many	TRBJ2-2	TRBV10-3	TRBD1	CAISPGTGTGDTGELFF	TGTGCCATCAGTCCCGGGACAGGGACTGGGGACACCGGGGAGCTGTTTTTT
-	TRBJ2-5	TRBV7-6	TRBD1	CASSLTGTGGETQYF	TGTGCCAGCAGCTTGACCGGGACAGGGGGAGAGACCCAGTACTTC
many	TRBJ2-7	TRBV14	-	CASSQDGGYEQYF	TGTGCCAGCAGCCAAGATGGGGGCTACGAGCAGTACTTC
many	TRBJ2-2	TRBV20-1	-	CSARPRTQNTGELFF	TGCAGTGCTAGACCCCGGACCCAGAACACCGGGGAGCTGTTTTTT
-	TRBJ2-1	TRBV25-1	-	CASSELSGPNEQFF	TGTGCCAGCAGTGAATTATCAGGGCCGAATGAGCAGTTCTTC
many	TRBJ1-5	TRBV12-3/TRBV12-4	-	CASSLGLMDNQPQHF	TGTGCCAGCAGTTTAGGGTTAATGGATAATCAGCCCCAGCATTTT
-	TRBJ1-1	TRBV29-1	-	CSVEVVQGTEAFF	TGCAGCGTTGAAGTAGTTCAGGGCACTGAAGCTTTCTTT
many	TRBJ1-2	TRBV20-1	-	CSARRLNYGYTF	TGCAGTGCTAGGCGCCTAAACTATGGCTACACCTTC
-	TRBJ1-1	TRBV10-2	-	CASSQASGGTEAFF	TGCGCCAGCAGCCAAGCTTCTGGCGGCACTGAAGCTTTCTTT
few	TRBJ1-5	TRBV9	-	CASSVSPGRQETQHF	TGTGCCAGCAGCGTGTCCCCGGGTCGGCAAGAGACCCAGCATTTT
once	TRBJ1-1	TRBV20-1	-	CSARQAAGEAFF	TGCAGTGCTAGACAGGCCGCCGGTGAAGCTTTCTTT
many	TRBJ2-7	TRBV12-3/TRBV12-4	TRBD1	CASSTLRTGENTLSYEQYF	TGTGCCAGCAGTACGCTAAGGACAGGGGAAAACACCCTCTCCTACGAGCAGTACTTC
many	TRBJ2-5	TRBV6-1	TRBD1	CASRDRGLQETQYF	TGTGCCAGCAGAGACAGGGGGCTGCAAGAGACCCAGTACTTC
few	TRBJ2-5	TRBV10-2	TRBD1	CASRQGANGETQYF	TGCGCCAGCAGGCAGGGGGCGAATGGGGAGACCCAGTACTTC
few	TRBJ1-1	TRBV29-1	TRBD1	CSGLTGGTEAFF	TGCAGCGGCCTAACAGGGGGGACTGAAGCTTTCTTT
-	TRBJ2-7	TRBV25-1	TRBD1	CASSGTGILYEQYF	TGTGCCAGCAGTGGGACAGGGATTTTGTACGAGCAGTACTTC
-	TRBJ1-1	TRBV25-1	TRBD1	CASLQGGTEAFF	TGTGCCAGCTTGCAAGGGGGCACTGAAGCTTTTTTT
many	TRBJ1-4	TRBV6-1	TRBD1	CASRRGDRETEKLFF	TGTGCCAGCAGAAGAGGGGACAGGGAGACTGAAAAACTGTTTTTT
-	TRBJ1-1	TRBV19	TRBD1	CAGSIFQGARRTEAFF	TGTGCCGGTAGTATATTCCAGGGGGCAAGGAGGACTGAAGCTTTCTTT
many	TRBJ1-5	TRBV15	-	CATSRDRGGSYQPQHF	TGTGCCACCAGCAGAGATCGGGGAGGCTCCTATCAGCCCCAGCATTTT